These 22 T cell receptor beta chains were all obtained from the same sample, sequenced in a study of Graves' ophthalmopathy and Graves' hyperthyroidism. Beta-chain TCR CDR3 regions were amplified from RNA transcripts. HTBI primers were employed in first-round RT-PCR, then a second-round multiplex PCR followed. MiXCR was run by TCRdb on the multiplex PCR reads, yielding one entry per CDR3 protein. This sample has 210,000 or so distinct CDR3 sequences; approximately 29% occur once, and the top ten carry approximately 9.6%. Sequencing used peripheral blood. The receptor source for this set is a man in his forties or fifties with Graves' ophthalmopathy.

This clonotype was counted at least ten times. This chain uses TRBV6-9 with TRBJ1-1, with D perhaps matching TRBD1 (6 bases). From germline, CDR1 is MNHGY and CDR2 SVAAGI. This CDR3 contains 13 residues. The chain's CDR3 is CAVLDSLNTEAFF. The CDR3 DNA reads TGTGCGGTCCTGGACAGCTTAAACACTGAAGCTTTCTTT.

This clonotype was observed a few times. The chain combines TRBV28 with TRBJ2-5; D is unclear. CDR1 and CDR2 (germline): MDHEN, SYDVKM. V lost 6 bases to trimming and J lost 0 bases, with 11 bases between them. The CDR3 runs to 14 residues. The CDR3 bases are TGTGCCAGCAGCAAACAGAGCCACCAAGAGACCCAGTACTTC. It specifies CASSKQSHQETQYF.

This clonotype came up many times. The CDR3 is CASSQQVLTTEAFF. As DNA, the CDR3 is TGTGCCAGCAGCCAACAGGTCTTAACAACTGAAGCTTTCTTT. J is TRBJ1-1 and V is TRBV28, with D possibly being TRBD1 (5 bases). The germline gives CDR1 MDHEN, CDR2 SYDVKM. This CDR3 contains 14 residues. V was shortened by 6 bases and J by 5 bases, with 16 bases between the two germline ends. The variable domain in full, with the rest retrieved from reference TRBV28 and TRBJ1-1, is DVKVTQSSRYLVKRTGEKVFLECVQDMDHENMFWYRQDPGLGLRLIYFSYDVKMKEKGDIPEGYSVSREKKERFSLILESASTNQTSMYLCASSQQVLTTEAFFGQGTRLTVV.

V and J are TRBV6-1 and TRBJ2-5; 8 nucleotides align to TRBD1. V lost 6 bases, J lost 5 bases, and 5 bases stayed unmatched. The CDR3 loop spans 13 amino acids. In germline, CDR1 is MNHNS, CDR2 SASEGT. The CDR3 coding sequence is TGTGCCAGCAGGGGACAGGCGGGGGAGACCCAGTACTTC. As protein: CASRGQAGETQYF.

This clonotype was recorded a few times. V usage is TRBV10-1 and J usage is TRBJ2-7; no clear D gene. This CDR3 is built from 13 residues. Trimming left V 4 bases short and J 3 bases short, with 10 bases between. In germline, CDR1 is WNHNN, CDR2 SYGVQD (reference sequence). CDR3 sequence: CASSAGFHYEQYF. DNA for the CDR3: TGCGCCAGCAGTGCCGGGTTCCACTACGAGCAGTACTTC.

This clonotype was seen ten or more times. This chain connects TRBV11-2 to TRBJ2-7; TRBD1 aligns across 8 bases. The junction had 14 bases not matched to a gene; V was cut back by 7 bases and J by 3 bases. This CDR3 has 16 residues. Germline V gene sequence: CDR1 SGHAT, CDR2 FQNNGV. The CDR3 region is CASTLNRGDKRYEQYF. In DNA form, the CDR3 reads TGTGCCAGCACCCTAAACAGGGGGGATAAACGCTACGAGCAGTACTTC.

The J gene is TRBJ2-5, the V gene TRBV7-8, with 11 bases that match TRBD2. Germline CDR1 SGHVS, CDR2 FQNEAQ. The V segment lost 1 base and the J segment 6 bases; nucleotides outside the gene matches: 7. The CDR3 spans 16 residues. In nucleotides, the CDR3 is TGTGCCAGCAGCTTAGTAATAGCGGGAGGGCGAAAGACCCAGTACTTC. It yields the protein CASSLVIAGGRKTQYF.

This clonotype occurred many times. The chain is built from TRBV4-1 and TRBJ2-7, with 8 bases lining up with TRBD1. The CDR3 consists of 18 residues. Germline CDR1 is MGHRA and CDR2 is YSYEKL. V shed 0 bases, J shed 3 bases, and the junction held 13 bases outside the gene matches. The CDR3 DNA reads as TGCGCCAGCAGCCAAGATAGGTCGACCGGGACAGGAGTCTACGAGCAGTACTTC. The encoded protein is CASSQDRSTGTGVYEQYF.

This clonotype was recorded a few times. The genes are TRBV14 and TRBJ1-3; no clear D. Germline V CDR1 and CDR2: SGHDN, FVKESK. The CDR3 is 13 residues long. Trimming took 3 bases from V and 4 from J, leaving 7 bases between them. The chain's CDR3 is CASSHLDGNTIYF. CDR3 DNA sequence: TGTGCCAGCAGCCACCTCGACGGAAACACCATATATTTT.

A few counts support this clonotype. This chain links TRBV5-1 with TRBJ1-1; the D gene is possibly TRBD1 (5 bases). Trimming took 1 base from V and 8 from J, leaving 9 bases between them. The CDR3 consists of 12 residues. The germline V gene has CDR1 SGHRS and CDR2 YFSETQ. CDR3 in DNA: TGCGCCAGCAGCTTGAATCAGGGAGAAGCTTTCTTT. Its protein is CASSLNQGEAFF.

The sample holds many counts of this clonotype. The rearrangement links TRBV6-5 to TRBJ2-5; the D gene is possibly TRBD2 (6 bases). CDR3 length: 14 residues. CDR1 MNHEY and CDR2 SVGAGI come from the germline V gene. The V end lost 11 bases, the J end lost 0 bases, and 16 bases lay between the germline ends. The CDR3 sequence is CAVMGGGYQETQYF. CDR3 in DNA: TGTGCCGTAATGGGAGGCGGGTACCAAGAGACCCAGTACTTC.

The CDR3 loop is CSARAQPYEQYF. CDR3 bases: TGCAGTGCTAGAGCCCAGCCGTACGAGCAGTACTTC. The chain carries TRBV20-1 and TRBJ2-7; D ambiguous. CDR3 length: 12 residues. Germline V lookup: CDR1 DFQATT, CDR2 SNEGSKA (reference sequence). V was cut by 1 base and J by 4 bases, with 8 bases left in between.

The chain is built from TRBV11-3 and TRBJ1-6; no definite D call. Per the germline V gene, CDR1 is SGHNT and CDR2 is YENEEA. V shed 4 bases and J shed 4 bases, with 8 bases lying between them. This CDR3 is 14 amino acids long. CDR3 nucleotide sequence: TGTGCCAGCAGCTCCCGGGCGTATAATTCACCCCTCCACTTT. It specifies CASSSRAYNSPLHF.

The chain joins TRBV12-3 or TRBV12-4 to TRBJ2-5; D is uncertain. This CDR3 contains 13 residues. V shed 6 bases and J shed 3 bases, with 11 bases lying between them. The CDR3 nucleotides read TGTGCCAGCAGCAAAAGGGAAAAAGAGACCCAGTACTTC. Residues: CASSKREKETQYF.

In this sample, this clonotype turned up once. The chain joins TRBV12-3 or TRBV12-4 to TRBJ2-2; D may correspond to TRBD1 or TRBD2 (6 bases each). Trimming shortened V by 3 bases and J by 5 bases, and 10 bases separated the two germline ends. The CDR3 extends over 14 amino acids. The chain's CDR3 is CASSFRGPTGELFF. The CDR3 DNA reads TGTGCCAGCAGTTTCCGGGGGCCAACCGGGGAGCTGTTTTTT.

This clonotype was counted ten times or more. This chain joins TRBV4-1 and TRBJ2-5; 8 positions agree with TRBD2. V shed 1 base and J 3 bases; nucleotides not matched to a gene: 1. CDR1 MGHRA and CDR2 YSYEKL come from the germline V gene. CDR3 length: 14 amino acids. CDR3 nucleotides: TGCGCCAGCAGCCAAGGTAGCGGGGAAGAGACCCAGTACTTC. Translating it yields CASSQGSGEETQYF.

The chain carries TRBV9 and TRBJ2-5; D may be TRBD1 (8 bases). The CDR3 is made up of 16 amino acids. V shed 3 bases and J shed 5 bases, with 20 bases lying between them. The germline CDR1 and CDR2 sequences are SGDLS and YYNGEE. The CDR3 DNA follows: TGTGCCAGCAGCGCGAACAGGGGGAGGGCAAGCGAGACCCAGTACTTC. This codes for CASSANRGRASETQYF.

V and J are TRBV28 and TRBJ1-5; D may be TRBD1 (5 bases). The V and J ends lost 6 bases and 6 bases respectively, with 9 bases between them. In germline, CDR1 is MDHEN, CDR2 SYDVKM. This CDR3 has 12 residues. The chain's CDR3 is CASSQRGQPQHF. The CDR3 DNA reads as TGTGCCAGCAGCCAAAGGGGTCAGCCCCAGCATTTT.

This clonotype was seen at least ten times. This sequence joins TRBV6-5 and TRBJ1-5, with 10 positions matching TRBD1. From germline, CDR1 is MNHEY and CDR2 SVGAGI. With V trimmed by 6 bases and J by 0 bases, 8 bases remained unmatched. The CDR3 is 17 amino acids. The CDR3 is CASSRGQGVGSNQPQHF. The CDR3, as DNA: TGTGCCAGCAGCCGAGGACAGGGGGTAGGTAGCAATCAGCCCCAGCATTTT.

CDR3 in amino acids: CASSELGRNTEAFF. CDR3 nucleotide sequence: TGTGCCAGCAGTGAATTGGGCAGGAACACTGAAGCTTTCTTT. The V gene is TRBV25-1, the J gene TRBJ1-1; D ambiguous. The CDR3 contains 14 residues. V lost 1 base and J lost 1, with 7 bases in between. The germline V gene has CDR1 MGHDK and CDR2 SYGVNS. Drawing the rest from reference TRBV25-1 and TRBJ1-1, the complete variable domain is EADIYQTPRYLVIGTGKKITLECSQTMGHDKMYWYQQDPGMELHLIHYSYGVNSTEKGDLSSESTVSRIRTEHFPLTLESARPSHTSQYLCASSELGRNTEAFFGQGTRLTVV.

The table lists this clonotype with many counts. CDR3 amino acids: CASSEVGTSSGGELFF. DNA for the CDR3: TGTGCCAGCAGTGAGGTCGGTACCTCATCAGGCGGGGAGCTGTTTTTT. The chain links TRBV2 to TRBJ2-2; D is uncertain. Trimming shortened V by 3 bases and J by 7 bases, and 18 bases separated the two germline ends. Germline values: CDR1 SNHLY, CDR2 FYNNEI. The CDR3 contains 16 residues.

At least ten counts were recorded for this clonotype. The V and J genes are TRBV29-1 and TRBJ1-1; D not certain. This CDR3 is built from 11 residues. Per the germline V gene, CDR1 is SQVTM and CDR2 is ANQGSEA. V shed 8 bases and J shed 4 bases, with 11 bases lying between them. The CDR3 reads CSSSAGTEAFF. The CDR3 bases are TGCAGCTCCTCGGCGGGCACTGAAGCTTTCTTT.